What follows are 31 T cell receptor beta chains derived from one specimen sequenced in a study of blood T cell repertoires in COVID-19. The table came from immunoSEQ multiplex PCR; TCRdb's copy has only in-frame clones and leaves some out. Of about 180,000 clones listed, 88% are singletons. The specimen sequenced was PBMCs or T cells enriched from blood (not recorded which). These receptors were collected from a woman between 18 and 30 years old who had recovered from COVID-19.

The CDR3 DNA reads as TGTGCCAGCCACCGAGACCAGGGGACCATAGCTGGCTACGAGCAGTACTTC. It is translated as CASHRDQGTIAGYEQYF. This chain joins TRBV27 and TRBJ2-7, with a possible D match to TRBD1 (6 bases). The germline CDR1 and CDR2 sequences are MNHEY and SMNVEV (reference sequence). The CDR3 totals 17 residues. V dropped 8 bases and J dropped 3 bases, with 26 bases sitting between them.

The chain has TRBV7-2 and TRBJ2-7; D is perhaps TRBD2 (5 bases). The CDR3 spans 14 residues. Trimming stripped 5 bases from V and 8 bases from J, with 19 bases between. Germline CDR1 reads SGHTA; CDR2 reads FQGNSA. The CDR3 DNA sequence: TGTGCCAGCAGCACCACGCCGGAGGCTACGCAGCAGTACTTC. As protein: CASSTTPEATQQYF.

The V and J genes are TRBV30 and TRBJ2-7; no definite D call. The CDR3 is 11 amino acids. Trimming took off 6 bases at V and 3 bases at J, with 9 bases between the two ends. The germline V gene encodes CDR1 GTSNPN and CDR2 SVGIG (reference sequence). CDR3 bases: TGTGCCTGTAGCCTGGGCTACGAGCAGTACTTC. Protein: CACSLGYEQYF.

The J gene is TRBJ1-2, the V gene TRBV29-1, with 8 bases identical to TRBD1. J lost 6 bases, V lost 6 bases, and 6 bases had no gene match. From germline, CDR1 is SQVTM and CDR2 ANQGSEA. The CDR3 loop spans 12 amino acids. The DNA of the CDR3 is TGCAGCGTCGCGGACAGGGCAGATGGCTACACCTTC. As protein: CSVADRADGYTF.

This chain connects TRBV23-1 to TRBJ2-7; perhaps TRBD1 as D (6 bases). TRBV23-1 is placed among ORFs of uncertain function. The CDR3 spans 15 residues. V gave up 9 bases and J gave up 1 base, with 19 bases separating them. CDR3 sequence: CARGLRGHTSYEQYF. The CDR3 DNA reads TGCGCCAGGGGTTTAAGGGGACACACTTCCTACGAGCAGTACTTC.

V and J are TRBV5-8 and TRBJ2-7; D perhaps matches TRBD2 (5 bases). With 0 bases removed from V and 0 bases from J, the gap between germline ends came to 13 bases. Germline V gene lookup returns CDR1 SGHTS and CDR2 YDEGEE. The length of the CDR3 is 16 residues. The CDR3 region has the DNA TGTGCCAGCAGCTTGGGATATTGGGAGAGCTCCTACGAGCAGTACTTC. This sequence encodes CASSLGYWESSYEQYF.

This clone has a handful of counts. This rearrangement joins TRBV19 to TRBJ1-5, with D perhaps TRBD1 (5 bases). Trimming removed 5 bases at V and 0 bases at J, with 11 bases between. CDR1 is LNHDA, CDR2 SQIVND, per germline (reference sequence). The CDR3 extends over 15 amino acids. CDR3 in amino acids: CASSALQVSNQPQHF. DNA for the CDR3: TGTGCCAGTAGTGCCTTACAGGTTAGCAATCAGCCCCAGCATTTT. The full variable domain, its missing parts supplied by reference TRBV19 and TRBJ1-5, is DGGITQSPKYLFRKEGQNVTLSCEQNLNHDAMYWYRQDPGQGLRLIYYSQIVNDFQKGDIAEGYSVSREKKESFPLTVTSAQKNPTAFYLCASSALQVSNQPQHFGDGTRLSIL.

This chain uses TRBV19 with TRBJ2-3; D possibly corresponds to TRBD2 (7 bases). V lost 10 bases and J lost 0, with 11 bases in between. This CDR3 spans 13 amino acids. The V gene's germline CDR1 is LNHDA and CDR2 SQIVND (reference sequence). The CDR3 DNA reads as TGTGCCACCCGGGGGGCGAGCACAGATACGCAGTATTTT. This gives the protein CATRGASTDTQYF.

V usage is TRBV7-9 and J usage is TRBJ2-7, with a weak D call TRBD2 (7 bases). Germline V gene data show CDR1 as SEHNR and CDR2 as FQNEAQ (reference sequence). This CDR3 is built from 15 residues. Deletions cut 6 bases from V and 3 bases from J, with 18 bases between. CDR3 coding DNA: TGTGCCAGCAGTCAAGGGGGGGTTCTGGGCTACGAGCAGTACTTC. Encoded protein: CASSQGGVLGYEQYF.

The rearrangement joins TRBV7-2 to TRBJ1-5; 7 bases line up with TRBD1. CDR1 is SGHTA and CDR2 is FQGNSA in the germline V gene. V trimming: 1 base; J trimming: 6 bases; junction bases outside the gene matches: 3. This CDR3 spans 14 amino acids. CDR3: CASSLDDRVQPQHF. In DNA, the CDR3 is TGTGCCAGCAGCTTAGATGACAGGGTTCAGCCCCAGCATTTT.

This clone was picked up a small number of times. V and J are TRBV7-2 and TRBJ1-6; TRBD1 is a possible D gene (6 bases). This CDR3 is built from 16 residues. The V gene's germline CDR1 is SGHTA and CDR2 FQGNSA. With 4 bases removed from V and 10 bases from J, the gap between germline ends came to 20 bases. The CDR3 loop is CASSSIYMGGLSPLHF. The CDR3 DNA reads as TGTGCCAGCAGCTCCATCTATATGGGGGGGCTCTCACCCCTCCACTTT.

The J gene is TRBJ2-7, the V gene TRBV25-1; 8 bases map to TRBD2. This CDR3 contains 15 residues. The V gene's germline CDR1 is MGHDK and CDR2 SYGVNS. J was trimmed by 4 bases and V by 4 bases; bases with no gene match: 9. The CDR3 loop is CASSVGGGRSYEQYF. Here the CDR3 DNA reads TGTGCCAGCAGTGTCGGGGGGGGCCGATCATACGAGCAGTACTTC.

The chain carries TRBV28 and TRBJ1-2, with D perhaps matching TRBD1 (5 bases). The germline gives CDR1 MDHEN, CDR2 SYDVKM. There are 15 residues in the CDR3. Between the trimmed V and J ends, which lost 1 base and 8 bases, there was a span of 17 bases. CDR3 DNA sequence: TGTGCCAGCAGTTTATTTCGGGGACTCCCACAGGGCTACACCTTC. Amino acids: CASSLFRGLPQGYTF.

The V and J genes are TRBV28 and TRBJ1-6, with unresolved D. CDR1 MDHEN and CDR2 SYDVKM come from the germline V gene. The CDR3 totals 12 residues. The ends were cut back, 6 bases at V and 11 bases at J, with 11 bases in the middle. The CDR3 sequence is CASSQSGAPLHF. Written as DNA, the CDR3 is TGTGCCAGCAGCCAAAGCGGTGCACCCCTCCACTTT.

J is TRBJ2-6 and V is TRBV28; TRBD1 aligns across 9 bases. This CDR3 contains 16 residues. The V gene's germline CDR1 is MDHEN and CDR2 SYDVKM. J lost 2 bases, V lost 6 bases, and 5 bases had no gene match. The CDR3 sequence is CASRRTGEAGANVLTF. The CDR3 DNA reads TGTGCCAGCAGACGGACAGGGGAAGCTGGGGCCAACGTCCTGACTTTC. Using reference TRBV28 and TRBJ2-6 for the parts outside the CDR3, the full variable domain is DVKVTQSSRYLVKRTGEKVFLECVQDMDHENMFWYRQDPGLGLRLIYFSYDVKMKEKGDIPEGYSVSREKKERFSLILESASTNQTSMYLCASRRTGEAGANVLTFGAGSRLTVL.

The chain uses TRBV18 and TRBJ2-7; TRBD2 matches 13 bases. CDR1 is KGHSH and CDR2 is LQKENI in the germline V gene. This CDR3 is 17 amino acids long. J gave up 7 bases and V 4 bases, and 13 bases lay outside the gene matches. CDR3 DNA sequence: TGTGCCAGCTCACGGACTAGCGGGGGTCACACGCCAGGGGAGCAGTACTTC. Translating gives CASSRTSGGHTPGEQYF.

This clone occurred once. For the CDR3, the DNA is TGTGCCAGCAGCGTACTAGCGGGCTCCTACAATGAGCAGTTCTTC. It encodes CASSVLAGSYNEQFF. This chain connects TRBV9 to TRBJ2-1; 8 nucleotides line up with TRBD2. This CDR3 has 15 residues. The germline gives CDR1 SGDLS, CDR2 YYNGEE. After removal of 1 base from V and 0 bases from J, the junction contained 0 bases not matched to a gene.

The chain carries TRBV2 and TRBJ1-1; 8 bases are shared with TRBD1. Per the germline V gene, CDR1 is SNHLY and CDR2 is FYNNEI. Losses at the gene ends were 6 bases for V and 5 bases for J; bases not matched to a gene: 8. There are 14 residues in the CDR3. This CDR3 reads CASSGQGSETEAFF. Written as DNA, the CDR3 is TGTGCCAGCAGCGGACAGGGATCGGAAACTGAAGCTTTCTTT.

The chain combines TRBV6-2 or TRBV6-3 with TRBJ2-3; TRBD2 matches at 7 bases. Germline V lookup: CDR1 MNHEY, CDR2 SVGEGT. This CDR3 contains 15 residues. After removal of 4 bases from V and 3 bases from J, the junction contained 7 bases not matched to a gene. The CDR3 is CASSLGGRITDTQYF. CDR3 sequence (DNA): TGTGCCAGCAGTTTGGGCGGGAGAATAACAGATACGCAGTATTTT.

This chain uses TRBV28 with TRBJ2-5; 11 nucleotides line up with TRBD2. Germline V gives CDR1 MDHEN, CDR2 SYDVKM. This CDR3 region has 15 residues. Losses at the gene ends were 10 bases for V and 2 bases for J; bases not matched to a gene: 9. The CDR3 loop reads CATFVAGGGQETQYF. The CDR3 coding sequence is TGTGCCACTTTTGTAGCGGGGGGGGGACAAGAGACCCAGTACTTC.

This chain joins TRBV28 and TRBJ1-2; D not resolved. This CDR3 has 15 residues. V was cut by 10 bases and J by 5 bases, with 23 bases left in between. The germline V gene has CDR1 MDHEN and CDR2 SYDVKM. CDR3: CATLEGNRGSYGYTF. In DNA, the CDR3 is TGTGCCACTTTGGAAGGGAACAGAGGGTCGTATGGCTACACCTTC.

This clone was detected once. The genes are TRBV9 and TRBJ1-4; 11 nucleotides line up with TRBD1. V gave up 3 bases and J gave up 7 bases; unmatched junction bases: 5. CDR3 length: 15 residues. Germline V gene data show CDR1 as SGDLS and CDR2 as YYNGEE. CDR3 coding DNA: TGTGCCAGCAGCGCCGGACAGGGGGCTTTTGAAAAACTGTTTTTT. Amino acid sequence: CASSAGQGAFEKLFF.

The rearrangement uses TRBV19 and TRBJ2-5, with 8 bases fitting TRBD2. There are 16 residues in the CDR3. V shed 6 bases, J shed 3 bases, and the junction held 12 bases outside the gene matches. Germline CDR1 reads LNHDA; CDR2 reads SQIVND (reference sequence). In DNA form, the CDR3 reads TGTGCCAGTAGCCCGCCCCGGACACTAGCGGAAGAGACCCAGTACTTC. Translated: CASSPPRTLAEETQYF.

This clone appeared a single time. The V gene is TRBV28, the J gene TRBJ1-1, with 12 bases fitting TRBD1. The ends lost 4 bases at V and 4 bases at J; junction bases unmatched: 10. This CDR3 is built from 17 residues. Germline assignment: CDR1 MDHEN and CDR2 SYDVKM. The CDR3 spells CASSSIRDRGQSTEAFF. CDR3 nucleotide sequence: TGTGCCAGCAGTTCCATCCGGGACAGGGGGCAGAGCACTGAAGCTTTCTTT.

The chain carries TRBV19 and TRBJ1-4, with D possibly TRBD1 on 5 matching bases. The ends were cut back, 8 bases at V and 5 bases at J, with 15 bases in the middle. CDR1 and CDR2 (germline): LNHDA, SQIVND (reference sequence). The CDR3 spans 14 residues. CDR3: CASSRGISNEKLFF. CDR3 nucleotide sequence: TGTGCCAGTTCCCGGGGGATCTCGAATGAAAAACTGTTTTTT.

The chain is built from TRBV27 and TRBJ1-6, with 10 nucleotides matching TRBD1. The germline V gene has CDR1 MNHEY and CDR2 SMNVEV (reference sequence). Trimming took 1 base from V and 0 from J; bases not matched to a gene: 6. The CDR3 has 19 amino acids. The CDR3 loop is CASSLYGTGESSYNSPLHF. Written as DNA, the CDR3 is TGTGCCAGCAGTTTATACGGGACAGGGGAGAGCTCCTATAATTCACCCCTCCACTTT.

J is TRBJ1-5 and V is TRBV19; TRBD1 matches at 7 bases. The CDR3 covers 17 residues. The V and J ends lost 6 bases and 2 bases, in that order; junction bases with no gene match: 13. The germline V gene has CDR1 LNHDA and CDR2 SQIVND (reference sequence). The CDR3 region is CASSVKLDRHGNQPQHF. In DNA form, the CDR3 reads TGTGCCAGTAGCGTAAAGTTGGACAGGCACGGCAATCAGCCCCAGCATTTT.

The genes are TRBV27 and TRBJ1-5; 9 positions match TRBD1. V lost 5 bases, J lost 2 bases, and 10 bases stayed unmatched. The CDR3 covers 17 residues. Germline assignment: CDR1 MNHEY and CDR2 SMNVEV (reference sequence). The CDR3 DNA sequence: TGTGCCAGCAGTCGACTGCAGGGACAGGGAGGCAATCAGCCCCAGCATTTT. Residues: CASSRLQGQGGNQPQHF.

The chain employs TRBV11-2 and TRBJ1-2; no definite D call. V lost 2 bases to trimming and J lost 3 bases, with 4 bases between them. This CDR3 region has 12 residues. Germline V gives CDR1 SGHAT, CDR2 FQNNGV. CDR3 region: CASSLSDYGYTF. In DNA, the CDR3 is TGTGCCAGCAGCTTATCGGACTATGGCTACACCTTC.

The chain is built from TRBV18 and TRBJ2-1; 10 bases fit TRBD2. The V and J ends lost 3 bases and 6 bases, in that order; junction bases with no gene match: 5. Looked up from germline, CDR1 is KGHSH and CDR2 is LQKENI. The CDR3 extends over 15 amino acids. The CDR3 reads CASSPGTSETNEQFF. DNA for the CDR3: TGTGCCAGCTCACCGGGGACTAGCGAAACCAATGAGCAGTTCTTC.

CDR3 DNA sequence: TGTGCCAGCAGTGAAGGGAGCGGAGGGACAGATACGCAGTATTTT. Translated, it gives CASSEGSGGTDTQYF. The chain has TRBV2 and TRBJ2-3; possible D gene TRBD2, 6 bases. The length of the CDR3 is 15 residues. With 1 base removed from V and 3 bases from J, the gap between germline ends came to 11 bases. CDR1 and CDR2 (germline): SNHLY, FYNNEI.